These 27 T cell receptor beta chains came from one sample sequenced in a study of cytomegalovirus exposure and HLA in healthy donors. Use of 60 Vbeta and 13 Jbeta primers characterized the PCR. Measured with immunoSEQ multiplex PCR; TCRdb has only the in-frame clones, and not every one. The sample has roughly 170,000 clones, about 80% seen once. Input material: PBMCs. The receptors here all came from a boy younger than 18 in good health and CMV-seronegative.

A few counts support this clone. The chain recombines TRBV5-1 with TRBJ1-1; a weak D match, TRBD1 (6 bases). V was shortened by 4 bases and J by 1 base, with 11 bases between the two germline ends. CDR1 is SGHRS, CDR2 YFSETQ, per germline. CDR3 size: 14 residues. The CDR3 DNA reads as TGCGCCAGCAGCCCGTTACAGGGGAACACTGAAGCTTTCTTT. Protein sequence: CASSPLQGNTEAFF.

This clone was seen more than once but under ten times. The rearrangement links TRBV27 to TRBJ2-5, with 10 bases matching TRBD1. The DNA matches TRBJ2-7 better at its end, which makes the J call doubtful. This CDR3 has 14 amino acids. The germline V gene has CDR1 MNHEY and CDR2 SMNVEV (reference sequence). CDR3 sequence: CASSPGQGNYEQYF. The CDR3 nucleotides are TGTGCCAGCAGCCCGGGACAGGGGAACTACGAGCAGTACTTC.

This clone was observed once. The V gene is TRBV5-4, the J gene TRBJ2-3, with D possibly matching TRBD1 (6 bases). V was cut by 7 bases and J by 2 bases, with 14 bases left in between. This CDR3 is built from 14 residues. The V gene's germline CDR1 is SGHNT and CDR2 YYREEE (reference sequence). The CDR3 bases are TGTGCCAGCGGAAGAACAGGGCCCACAGATACGCAGTATTTT. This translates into CASGRTGPTDTQYF.

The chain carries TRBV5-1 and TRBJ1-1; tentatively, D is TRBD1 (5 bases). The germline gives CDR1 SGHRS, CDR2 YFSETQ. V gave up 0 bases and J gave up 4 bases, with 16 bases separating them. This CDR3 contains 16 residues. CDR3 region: CASSLGGAPGGTEAFF. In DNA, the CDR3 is TGCGCCAGCAGCTTGGGGGGAGCTCCCGGGGGCACTGAAGCTTTCTTT. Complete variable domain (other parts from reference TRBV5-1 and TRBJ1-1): KAGVTQTPRYLIKTRGQQVTLSCSPISGHRSVSWYQQTPGQGLQFLFEYFSETQRNKGNFPGRFSGRQFSNSRSEMNVSTLELGDSALYLCASSLGGAPGGTEAFFGQGTRLTVV.

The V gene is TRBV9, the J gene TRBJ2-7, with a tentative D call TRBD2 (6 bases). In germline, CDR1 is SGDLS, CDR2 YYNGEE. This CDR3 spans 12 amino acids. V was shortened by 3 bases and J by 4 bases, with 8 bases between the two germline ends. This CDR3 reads CASSDGGYEQYF. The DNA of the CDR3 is TGTGCCAGCAGCGACGGGGGTTACGAGCAGTACTTC. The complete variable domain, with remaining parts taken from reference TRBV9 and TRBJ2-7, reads DSGVTQTPKHLITATGQRVTLRCSPRSGDLSVYWYQQSLDQGLQFLIQYYNGEERAKGNILERFSAQQFPDLHSELNLSSLELGDSALYFCASSDGGYEQYFGPGTRLTVT.

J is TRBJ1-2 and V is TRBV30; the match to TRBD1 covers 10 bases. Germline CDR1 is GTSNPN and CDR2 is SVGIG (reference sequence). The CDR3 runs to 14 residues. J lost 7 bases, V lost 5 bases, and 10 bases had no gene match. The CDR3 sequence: CAWGDRGKGSGYTF. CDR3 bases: TGTGCCTGGGGGGACAGGGGAAAAGGGAGTGGCTACACCTTC.

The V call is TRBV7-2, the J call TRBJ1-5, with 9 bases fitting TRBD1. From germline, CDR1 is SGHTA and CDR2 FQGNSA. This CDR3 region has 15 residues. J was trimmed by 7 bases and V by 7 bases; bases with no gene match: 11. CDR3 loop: CASTRRTGVEQPQHF. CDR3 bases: TGTGCCAGCACCCGTAGGACAGGGGTGGAACAGCCCCAGCATTTT.

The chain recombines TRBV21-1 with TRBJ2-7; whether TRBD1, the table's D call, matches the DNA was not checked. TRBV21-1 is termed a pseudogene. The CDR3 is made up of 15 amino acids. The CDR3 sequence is CASRNGDRVFSEQYF. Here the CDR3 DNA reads TGTGCCAGCAGAAACGGGGACAGGGTATTTTCTGAGCAGTACTTC.

CDR3 coding DNA: TGTGCCAGCAGTGAACCGGGGACAGGGACCTACAATGAGCAGTTCTTC. Its translation: CASSEPGTGTYNEQFF. The rearrangement uses TRBV25-1 and TRBJ2-1; TRBD1 matches at 9 bases. The V and J ends lost 2 bases and 2 bases, in that order; junction bases with no gene match: 4. The germline gives CDR1 MGHDK, CDR2 SYGVNS. This CDR3 comprises 16 residues.

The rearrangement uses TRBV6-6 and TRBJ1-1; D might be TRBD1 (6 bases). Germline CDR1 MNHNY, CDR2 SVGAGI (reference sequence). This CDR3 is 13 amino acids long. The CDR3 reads CSTGGQLGTEAFF. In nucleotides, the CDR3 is TGTTCCACGGGGGGGCAACTTGGAACTGAAGCTTTCTTT.

The CDR3 nucleotides are TGCGCCAGCAGCCCCTATTCGACTAGCGGGAGAACAGAGACCCAGTACTTC. This gives the protein CASSPYSTSGRTETQYF. The chain recombines TRBV4-3 with TRBJ2-5, with TRBD2 matching 12 bases. The length of the CDR3 is 17 residues. The V gene's germline CDR1 is LGHNA and CDR2 YSLEER. V lost 4 bases to trimming and J lost 4 bases; unmatched junction nucleotides: 10.

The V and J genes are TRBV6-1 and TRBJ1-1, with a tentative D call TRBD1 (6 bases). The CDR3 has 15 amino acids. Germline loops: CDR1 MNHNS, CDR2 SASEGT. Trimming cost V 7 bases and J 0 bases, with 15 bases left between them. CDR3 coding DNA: TGTGCCAGCATGGCCCGGGGGGCGTTGAACACTGAAGCTTTCTTT. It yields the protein CASMARGALNTEAFF.

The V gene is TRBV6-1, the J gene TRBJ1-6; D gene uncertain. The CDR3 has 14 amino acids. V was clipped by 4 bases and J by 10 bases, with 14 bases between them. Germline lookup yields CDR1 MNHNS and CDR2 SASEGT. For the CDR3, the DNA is TGTGCCAGCAGTGTACCCGGGGATAGCTCACCCCTCCACTTT. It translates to CASSVPGDSSPLHF.

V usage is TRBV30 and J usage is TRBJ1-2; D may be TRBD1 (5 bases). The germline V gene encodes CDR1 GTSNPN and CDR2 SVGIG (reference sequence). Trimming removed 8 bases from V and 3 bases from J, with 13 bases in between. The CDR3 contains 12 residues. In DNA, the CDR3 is TGTGCCCGTGGGGCAAAGGACTATGGCTACACCTTC. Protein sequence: CARGAKDYGYTF.

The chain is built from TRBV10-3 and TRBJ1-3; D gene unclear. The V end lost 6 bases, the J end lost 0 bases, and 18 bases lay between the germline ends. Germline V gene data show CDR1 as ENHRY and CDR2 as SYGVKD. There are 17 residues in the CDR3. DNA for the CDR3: TGTGCCATCAGAGAATGGAGGTTGACCCTCTCTGGAAACACCATATATTTT. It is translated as CAIREWRLTLSGNTIYF.

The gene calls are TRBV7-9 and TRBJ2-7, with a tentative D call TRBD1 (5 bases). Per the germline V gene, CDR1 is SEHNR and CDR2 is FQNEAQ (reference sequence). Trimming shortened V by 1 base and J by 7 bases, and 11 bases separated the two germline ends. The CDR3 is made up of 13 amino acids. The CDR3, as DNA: TGTGCCAGCAGCTTAGATCAGGGATGGGAGCAGTACTTC. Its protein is CASSLDQGWEQYF. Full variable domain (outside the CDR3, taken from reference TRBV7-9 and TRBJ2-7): DTGVSQNPRHKITKRGQNVTFRCDPISEHNRLYWYRQTLGQGPEFLTYFQNEAQLEKSRLLSDRFSAERPKGSFSTLEIQRTEQGDSAMYLCASSLDQGWEQYFGPGTRLTVT.

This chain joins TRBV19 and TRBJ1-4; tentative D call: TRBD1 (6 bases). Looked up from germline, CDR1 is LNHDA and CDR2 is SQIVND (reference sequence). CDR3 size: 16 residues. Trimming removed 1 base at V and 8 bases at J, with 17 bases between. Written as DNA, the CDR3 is TGTGCCAGTAGTATAGGAGGACAGCTGCTACTAGAAAAACTGTTTTTT. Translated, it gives CASSIGGQLLLEKLFF.

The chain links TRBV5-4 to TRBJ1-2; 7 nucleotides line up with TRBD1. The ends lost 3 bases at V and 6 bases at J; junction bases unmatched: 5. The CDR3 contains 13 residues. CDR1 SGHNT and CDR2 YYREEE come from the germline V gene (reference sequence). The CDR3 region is CASSSRDSHGYTF. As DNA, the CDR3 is TGTGCCAGCAGCTCCCGGGACAGTCATGGCTACACCTTC.

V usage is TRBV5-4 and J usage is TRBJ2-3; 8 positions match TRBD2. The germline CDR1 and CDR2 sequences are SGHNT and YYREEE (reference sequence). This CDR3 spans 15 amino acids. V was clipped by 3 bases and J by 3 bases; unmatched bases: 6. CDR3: CASSSLAGQTDTQYF. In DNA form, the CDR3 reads TGTGCCAGCAGCTCTTTAGCGGGGCAGACAGATACGCAGTATTTT. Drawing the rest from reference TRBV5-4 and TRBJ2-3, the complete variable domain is ETGVTQSPTHLIKTRGQQVTLRCSSQSGHNTVSWYQQALGQGPQFIFQYYREEENGRGNFPPRFSGLQFPNYSSELNVNALELDDSALYLCASSSLAGQTDTQYFGPGTRLTVL.

The CDR3 region has the DNA TGTGCCAGCAGCTTCAAGGGAGTGTCCTACGAGCAGTACTTC. Its translation is CASSFKGVSYEQYF. This rearrangement joins TRBV5-4 to TRBJ2-7; tentative D call: TRBD2 (5 bases). Trimming pared 2 bases from V and 1 base from J, leaving 10 bases between. There are 14 residues in the CDR3. Germline V gene sequence: CDR1 SGHNT, CDR2 YYREEE (reference sequence).

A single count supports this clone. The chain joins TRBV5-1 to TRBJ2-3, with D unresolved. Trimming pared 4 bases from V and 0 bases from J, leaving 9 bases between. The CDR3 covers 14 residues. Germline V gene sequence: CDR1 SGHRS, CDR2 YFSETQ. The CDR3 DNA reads TGCGCCAGCAGCCCTTTCGAGAGCACAGATACGCAGTATTTT. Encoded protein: CASSPFESTDTQYF.

In DNA, the CDR3 is TGTGCCAGCAGCTTAGGAATGGCGGGAGCGGCTACTGGGTACTTC. It codes for CASSLGMAGAATGYF. This rearrangement joins TRBV7-2 to TRBJ2-7, with 7 bases identical to TRBD2. This CDR3 region has 15 residues. CDR1 and CDR2 from the germline V gene are SGHTA and FQGNSA. V was clipped by 1 base and J by 12 bases; unmatched bases: 15.

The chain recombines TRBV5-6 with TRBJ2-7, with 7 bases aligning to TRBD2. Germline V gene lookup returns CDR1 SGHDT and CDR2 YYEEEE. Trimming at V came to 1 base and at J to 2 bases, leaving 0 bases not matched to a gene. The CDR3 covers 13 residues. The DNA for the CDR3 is TGTGCCAGCAGCTTGAGCGGGACCTACGAGCAGTACTTC. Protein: CASSLSGTYEQYF.

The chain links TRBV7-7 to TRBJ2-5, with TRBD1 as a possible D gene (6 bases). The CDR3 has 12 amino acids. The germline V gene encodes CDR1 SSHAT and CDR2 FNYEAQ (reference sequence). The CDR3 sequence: CASPTGRETQYF. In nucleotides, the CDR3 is TGTGCTAGCCCGACAGGACGGGAGACCCAGTACTTC.

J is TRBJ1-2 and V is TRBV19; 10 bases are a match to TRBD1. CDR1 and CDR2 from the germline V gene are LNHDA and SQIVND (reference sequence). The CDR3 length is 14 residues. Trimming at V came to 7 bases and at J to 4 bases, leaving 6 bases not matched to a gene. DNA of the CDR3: TGTGCCAGTATCCAGACAGGGGGCAGCTATGGCTACACCTTC. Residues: CASIQTGGSYGYTF.

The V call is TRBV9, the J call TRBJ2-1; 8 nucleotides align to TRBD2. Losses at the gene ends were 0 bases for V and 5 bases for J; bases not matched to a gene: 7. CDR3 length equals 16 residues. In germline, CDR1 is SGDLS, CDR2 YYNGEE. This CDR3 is CASSVVEALADNEQFF. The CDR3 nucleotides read TGTGCCAGCAGCGTAGTAGAGGCACTAGCGGACAATGAGCAGTTCTTC.

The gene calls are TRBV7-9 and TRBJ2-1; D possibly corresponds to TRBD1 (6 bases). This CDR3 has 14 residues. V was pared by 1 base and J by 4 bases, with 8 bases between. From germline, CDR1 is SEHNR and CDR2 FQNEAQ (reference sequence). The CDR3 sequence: CASSLGGGYNEQFF. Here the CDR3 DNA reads TGTGCCAGCAGCTTAGGAGGGGGTTACAATGAGCAGTTCTTC.